Sequencing of this T cell receptor beta chain was carried out in a study of blood T cells in healthy people across ages. The CDR3 contains 12 residues. Trimming stripped 3 bases from V and 3 bases from J, with 9 bases between. The germline V gene encodes CDR1 DFQATT and CDR2 SNEGSKA (reference sequence). Study results and limitations: Long-lived donors exceeded aged donors in naive CD4+ cells and diversity. In the absence of known donor CMV status, changes in expanded clonotypes were possibly confounded.

Then a second PCR, running roughly 7 to 11 cycles, was carried out with a sample-barcoded 5' primer and a J-beta primer mix. Each CDR3 protein is one row after TCRdb ran MiXCR on the 5' RACE reads. The table has around 790,000 distinct CDR3 sequences, 40% to 50% seen once. Around 10 milliliters of peripheral blood were drawn from each donor. This clonotype was detected a few times. Its antigen is unidentified. The sequence derives from a man aged 60 to 75 in good health. Sequences were obtained from blood. This chain joins TRBV20-1 and TRBJ2-7; D unclear. The CDR3 sequence: CSASPSSYEQYF. DNA for the CDR3: TGCAGTGCTAGCCCGTCGAGCTACGAGCAGTACTTC.